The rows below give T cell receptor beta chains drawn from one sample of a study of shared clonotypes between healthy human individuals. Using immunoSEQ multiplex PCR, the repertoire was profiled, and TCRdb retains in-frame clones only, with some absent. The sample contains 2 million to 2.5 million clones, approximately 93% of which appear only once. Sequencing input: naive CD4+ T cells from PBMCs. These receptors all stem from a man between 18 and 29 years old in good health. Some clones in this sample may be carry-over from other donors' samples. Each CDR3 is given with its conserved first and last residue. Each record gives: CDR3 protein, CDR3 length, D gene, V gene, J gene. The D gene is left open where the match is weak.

CDR3: CASSRPGQFYEQYF; length: 14; D: TRBD1; V: TRBV28; J: TRBJ2-7
CDR3: CACMTGALSGANVLTF; length: 16; D: TRBD1; V: TRBV28; J: TRBJ2-6
CDR3: CASSLNTDNEQFF; length: 13; D: .; V: TRBV27; J: TRBJ2-1
CDR3: CASSSQETQYF; length: 11; D: .; V: TRBV28; J: TRBJ2-5
CDR3: CASSLIQAGGPDEQYF; length: 16; D: TRBD2; V: TRBV28; J: TRBJ2-7
CDR3: CATSTDGQGNEKLFF; length: 15; D: .; V: TRBV15; J: TRBJ1-4
CDR3: CASSLLPRGSEQYF; length: 14; D: .; V: TRBV5-8; J: TRBJ2-7
CDR3: CASSVGAGYTEAFF; length: 14; D: .; V: TRBV5-5; J: TRBJ1-1
CDR3: CASSTRMADQYEQYF; length: 15; D: .; V: TRBV19; J: TRBJ2-7
CDR3: CASSYNTSPETQYF; length: 14; D: .; V: TRBV6-5; J: TRBJ2-5
CDR3: CASSQTGAGYGYTF; length: 14; D: TRBD1; V: TRBV5-1; J: TRBJ1-2
CDR3: CANPKGQGEGEQYF; length: 14; D: TRBD1; V: TRBV6-9; J: TRBJ2-7
CDR3: CASRGGSYNQPQHF; length: 14; D: .; V: TRBV28; J: TRBJ1-5
CDR3: CASSIGEGGPGNEQFF; length: 16; D: TRBD2; V: TRBV19; J: TRBJ2-1
CDR3: CASSYGSTTNEKLFF; length: 15; D: .; V: TRBV9; J: TRBJ1-4
CDR3: CASSLQGVAFNEQFF; length: 15; D: TRBD1; V: TRBV7-8; J: TRBJ2-1
CDR3: CATGTLGAYEQYF; length: 13; D: .; V: TRBV6-6; J: TRBJ2-7